What follows are 26 T cell receptor beta chains derived from one specimen sequenced in a study of cytomegalovirus exposure and HLA in healthy donors. Researchers ran the PCR with 60 Vbeta and 13 Jbeta primers. Assay used: immunoSEQ multiplex PCR; TCRdb lists only in-frame clones, some missing. Of 90,000 to 150,000 clones in the sample, 77% are singletons; the top ten hold approximately 11%. Sequencing input: PBMCs. Receptor source: a middle-aged man in good health and CMV-seropositive.

This clone was counted between two and nine times. The chain has TRBV7-8 and TRBJ1-3, with 7 nucleotides matching TRBD1. V shed 3 bases and J 0 bases; nucleotides not matched to a gene: 5. The CDR3 contains 16 residues. Germline assignment: CDR1 SGHVS and CDR2 FQNEAQ. The CDR3 coding sequence is TGTGCCAGCAGCTTGGTGACAGGGTTCTCTGGAAACACCATATATTTT. It translates to CASSLVTGFSGNTIYF. Based on the CDR3 plus reference TRBV7-8 and TRBJ1-3, the full variable domain is GAGVSQSPRYKVAKRGQDVALRCDPISGHVSLFWYQQALGQGPEFLTYFQNEAQLDKSGLPSDRFFAERPEGSVSTLKIQRTQQEDSAVYLCASSLVTGFSGNTIYFGEGSWLTVV.

This sequence joins TRBV2 and TRBJ2-7, with a tentative D call TRBD2 (5 bases). V lost 4 bases, J lost 4 bases, and 11 bases lay in between. The CDR3 is made up of 13 amino acids. In germline, CDR1 is SNHLY, CDR2 FYNNEI. The CDR3 DNA is TGTGCCAGCAGTGTGGAGCGGAGATACGAGCAGTACTTC. This gives the protein CASSVERRYEQYF.

The chain joins TRBV23-1 to TRBJ1-5, with a possible D match to TRBD1 (5 bases). TRBV23-1 is noted as an ORF with a role that remains uncertain. CDR3 length: 15 amino acids. V lost 3 bases to trimming and J lost 0 bases, with 9 bases between them. Here the CDR3 DNA reads TGCGCCAGCAGTCAGCGGACACATAGCAATCAGCCCCAGCATTTT. Residues: CASSQRTHSNQPQHF.

The V gene is TRBV6-6, the J gene TRBJ1-1, with 7 bases aligning to TRBD1. The V gene end was trimmed by 6 bases and the J gene end by 2 bases; junction bases not matched to a gene: 12. CDR1 is MNHNY, CDR2 SVGAGI, per germline (reference sequence). The CDR3 runs 16 residues. The CDR3 loop is CASRTMGAGGNTEAFF. The CDR3 DNA is TGTGCCAGCAGAACCATGGGCGCAGGGGGTAACACTGAAGCTTTCTTT.

The chain recombines TRBV7-2 with TRBJ1-5; D not resolved. V lost 2 bases to trimming and J lost 9 bases, with 14 bases between them. The CDR3 length is 14 residues. Germline CDR1 reads SGHTA; CDR2 reads FQGNSA. In nucleotides, the CDR3 is TGTGCCAGCAGCTTAACCCGGAGCCCCGGGCCCCAGCATTTT. This translates into CASSLTRSPGPQHF.

Concerning this clone: Other DNA sequences in this sample translate to the same CDR3. The V call is TRBV9, the J call TRBJ1-1, with D possibly matching TRBD1 (5 bases). CDR3 length: 13 residues. Trimming cost V 1 base and J 1 base, with 5 bases left between them. Germline CDR1 and CDR2: SGDLS and YYNGEE. DNA of the CDR3: TGTGCCAGCAGCGTAACAGGGAACACTGAAGCTTTCTTT. Its translation is CASSVTGNTEAFF.

V usage is TRBV6-5 and J usage is TRBJ1-5, with D perhaps TRBD1 (6 bases). CDR1 is MNHEY and CDR2 is SVGAGI in the germline V gene. V lost 6 bases and J 6 bases, leaving 15 bases between the germline ends. The CDR3 runs to 14 residues. CDR3 in amino acids: CASRNGGGGQPQHF. Here the CDR3 DNA reads TGTGCCAGCAGAAACGGGGGCGGGGGTCAGCCCCAGCATTTT.

In nucleotides, the CDR3 is TGCGCCAGCAGCCAAGGTTCCAGGGGGCCTAATTCACCCCTCCACTTT. Translated: CASSQGSRGPNSPLHF. This chain connects TRBV4-1 to TRBJ1-6, with 8 bases aligning to TRBD1. The V and J ends lost 1 base and 6 bases, in that order; junction bases with no gene match: 5. The CDR3 runs to 16 residues. Looked up from germline, CDR1 is MGHRA and CDR2 is YSYEKL.

CDR3 in DNA: TGTGCTAGTGGTTCCGGACAGCCGAACACTGAAGCTTTCTTT. It translates to CASGSGQPNTEAFF. This sequence joins TRBV12-5 and TRBJ1-1, with D possibly matching TRBD1 (6 bases). V dropped 4 bases and J dropped 1 base, with 10 bases sitting between them. The CDR3 runs 14 residues. In germline, CDR1 is LGHNT, CDR2 FRNRAP.

Regarding this clone: One junction end disagrees with the germline gene, perhaps due to a read error. The V and J genes are TRBV7-9 and TRBJ2-3; D is unresolved. Germline CDR1 and CDR2: SEHNR and FQNEAQ (reference sequence). This CDR3 comprises 14 residues. The CDR3 spells CSSSLVVSSDTQYF. Here the CDR3 DNA reads TGTTCCAGCAGCTTAGTTGTTTCCTCAGATACGCAGTATTTT.

This chain links TRBV7-8 with TRBJ2-7; perhaps TRBD1 as D (5 bases). CDR1 and CDR2 (germline): SGHVS, FQNEAQ. Trimming left V 1 base short and J 1 base short, with 14 bases between. The CDR3 sequence is 16 residues long. CDR3 sequence: CASSLVRRQFSYEQYF. As DNA, the CDR3 is TGTGCCAGCAGCTTAGTTAGACGACAGTTTTCCTACGAGCAGTACTTC.

This clone has more than one count but fewer than ten. V and J are TRBV30 and TRBJ2-7, with 7 bases aligning to TRBD1. The germline gives CDR1 GTSNPN, CDR2 SVGIG (reference sequence). The ends lost 2 bases at V and 4 bases at J; junction bases unmatched: 8. This CDR3 has 14 amino acids. CDR3 sequence reads: CAWSPGTATYEQYF. CDR3 bases: TGTGCCTGGAGTCCCGGGACAGCTACGTACGAGCAGTACTTC.

The rearrangement uses TRBV6-5 and TRBJ2-2; TRBD1 agrees at 8 bases. The J segment lost 0 bases and the V segment lost 2 bases, leaving 2 bases of the junction unmatched. Germline lookup yields CDR1 MNHEY and CDR2 SVGAGI. The CDR3 covers 16 residues. This CDR3 reads CASSYETGANTGELFF. CDR3 sequence (DNA): TGTGCCAGCAGTTACGAGACAGGGGCGAACACCGGGGAGCTGTTTTTT.

The gene calls are TRBV7-8 and TRBJ2-5; D is unresolved. The CDR3 loop spans 15 amino acids. CDR1 is SGHVS, CDR2 FQNEAQ, per germline. The V gene lost 7 bases and the J gene lost 5 bases, with 20 bases spanning the gap. The CDR3 nucleotides are TGTGCCAGCACCCTTCTTAGACGCCCTAGTGAGACCCAGTACTTC. Residues: CASTLLRRPSETQYF.

This clone was counted a few times. This chain uses TRBV7-8 with TRBJ1-1; unclear D gene. From germline, CDR1 is SGHVS and CDR2 FQNEAQ. V was cut by 5 bases and J by 4 bases, with 17 bases left in between. The CDR3 has 15 residues. The CDR3, as DNA: TGTGCCAGCAGCCTTGAGGGCAGGTCGGGCACTGAAGCTTTCTTT. It is translated as CASSLEGRSGTEAFF.

This sequence joins TRBV7-3 and TRBJ2-7; 9 bases are shared with TRBD1. With V trimmed by 4 bases and J by 6 bases, 4 bases remained unmatched. The CDR3 runs to 13 residues. Looked up from germline, CDR1 is SGHTA and CDR2 is FQGTGA. CDR3: CASSYQTGGEQYF. The CDR3 DNA follows: TGTGCCAGCAGCTATCAGACAGGGGGCGAGCAGTACTTC. The full variable domain, completed using reference TRBV7-3 and TRBJ2-7, is GAGVSQTPSNKVTEKGKYVELRCDPISGHTALYWYRQSLGQGPEFLIYFQGTGAADDSGLPNDRFFAVRPEGSVSTLKIQRTERGDSAVYLCASSYQTGGEQYFGPGTRLTVT.

The chain employs TRBV4-3 and TRBJ1-5, with no clear D. This CDR3 spans 13 amino acids. V was pared by 3 bases and J by 6 bases, with 9 bases between. Germline V lookup: CDR1 LGHNA, CDR2 YSLEER. Here the CDR3 DNA reads TGCGCCAGCAGCCACAAGTACGGTCAGCCCCAGCATTTT. Its translation: CASSHKYGQPQHF.

The rearrangement uses TRBV4-1 and TRBJ2-5; 11 bases match TRBD1. V dropped 3 bases and J dropped 3; count of bases not matched to a gene: 0. This CDR3 is 14 amino acids long. Germline lookup yields CDR1 MGHRA and CDR2 YSYEKL. The CDR3 here is CASSQGQGEETQYF. The CDR3, as DNA: TGCGCCAGCAGCCAGGGACAGGGGGAAGAGACCCAGTACTTC.

The J gene is TRBJ2-2, the V gene TRBV2, with D hard to call. Germline loops: CDR1 SNHLY, CDR2 FYNNEI. Trimming took off 6 bases at V and 13 bases at J, with 15 bases between the two ends. This CDR3 contains 12 residues. The CDR3 spells CASSPSVVVLFF. The CDR3 bases are TGTGCCAGCAGCCCTTCGGTAGTCGTGCTGTTTTTT. Full variable domain (missing parts from reference TRBV2 and TRBJ2-2): EPEVTQTPSHQVTQMGQEVILRCVPISNHLYFYWYRQILGQKVEFLVSFYNNEISEKSEIFDDQFSVERPDGSNFTLKIRSTKLEDSAMYFCASSPSVVVLFFGEGSRLTVL.

J is TRBJ2-3 and V is TRBV27; D is ambiguous. Germline CDR1 and CDR2: MNHEY and SMNVEV (reference sequence). The germline V and J ends were trimmed by 5 bases and 1 base, with 7 bases remaining between them. This CDR3 region has 13 residues. The CDR3, as DNA: TGTGCCAGCAGTCCGGGTCGCACAGATACGCAGTATTTT. It codes for CASSPGRTDTQYF.

V and J are TRBV4-3 and TRBJ2-4; possibly TRBD2 for D (5 bases). V dropped 4 bases and J dropped 9 bases, with 13 bases sitting between them. Germline V gives CDR1 LGHNA, CDR2 YSLEER. This CDR3 has 13 residues. CDR3 nucleotide sequence: TGCGCCAGCAGCCGAGACGGGAATGGCATTCAGTACTTC. Translation gives CASSRDGNGIQYF.

The chain employs TRBV29-1 and TRBJ2-7; TRBD2 agrees at 10 bases. Germline-derived CDR1 and CDR2 are SQVTM and ANQGSEA. The CDR3 is 16 residues long. Trimming removed 6 bases from V and 3 bases from J; junction bases left unmatched: 14. CDR3 sequence reads: CSVVPSLAGVNYEQYF. The CDR3 DNA sequence: TGCAGCGTCGTTCCGTCCCTAGCGGGGGTTAACTACGAGCAGTACTTC.

This rearrangement joins TRBV7-3 to TRBJ2-1; the D gene is possibly TRBD1 (5 bases). CDR3 length: 14 amino acids. Germline CDR1 reads SGHTA; CDR2 reads FQGTGA. The V and J ends lost 5 bases and 6 bases respectively, with 14 bases between them. This CDR3 reads CASSKRARGNEQFF. The CDR3 region has the DNA TGTGCCAGCAGCAAAAGAGCTAGGGGCAATGAGCAGTTCTTC.

The gene calls are TRBV5-1 and TRBJ1-4, with D possibly TRBD1 on 5 matching bases. Germline loops: CDR1 SGHRS, CDR2 YFSETQ. This CDR3 spans 15 amino acids. Deletions cut 6 bases from V and 3 bases from J, with 15 bases between. The CDR3 protein is CASNSRGYPNEKLFF. DNA of the CDR3: TGCGCCAGCAATAGCCGGGGGTATCCTAATGAAAAACTGTTTTTT.

This clone was recorded a few times. The chain uses TRBV5-1 and TRBJ1-2, with TRBD1 matching over 8 bases. Per germline, CDR1 SGHRS and CDR2 YFSETQ. The CDR3 has 15 amino acids. V trimming: 4 bases; J trimming: 6 bases; junction bases outside the gene matches: 11. CDR3 sequence (DNA): TGCGCCAGCAGCGACACCTACCAGGGGGCCGATGGCTACACCTTC. Its translation is CASSDTYQGADGYTF. The full variable domain, its missing parts supplied by reference TRBV5-1 and TRBJ1-2, is KAGVTQTPRYLIKTRGQQVTLSCSPISGHRSVSWYQQTPGQGLQFLFEYFSETQRNKGNFPGRFSGRQFSNSRSEMNVSTLELGDSALYLCASSDTYQGADGYTFGSGTRLTVV.

A single count supports this clone. The V gene is TRBV28, the J gene TRBJ1-5; perhaps TRBD1 as D (5 bases). V was pared by 2 bases and J by 6 bases, with 11 bases between. The CDR3 has 14 amino acids. Germline values: CDR1 MDHEN, CDR2 SYDVKM. The CDR3: CASSLGGGIQPQHF. Here the CDR3 DNA reads TGTGCCAGCAGTTTAGGGGGGGGGATTCAGCCCCAGCATTTT.